A selection of T cell receptor beta chains follows, all from one sample in a study of blood T cell repertoires in COVID-19. Clones were read by immunoSEQ multiplex PCR, and TCRdb kept only the in-frame ones, dropping some. Among 200,000 or so clones listed, approximately 80% were seen once. The sequencing input was peripheral blood. These receptors were obtained from a human donor with acute or convalescent COVID-19. The donor label of this sample is uncertain. Both conserved end residues are part of each CDR3. A D gene is named only where the DNA matches it firmly. Rows give clone size only sometimes, using once, few, many, or a class for an expanded clone.

v_call	clone_size	d_call	j_call	cdr3_aa	cdr3_nt
TRBV6-2/TRBV6-3	NA	NA	TRBJ2-1	CASSYSSAGGTFF	TGTGCCAGCAGTTACTCGTCGGCCGGAGGAACGTTCTTC
TRBV7-3	NA	TRBD2	TRBJ2-1	CASSSRLAEYNEQFF	TGTGCCAGCAGCTCTAGACTAGCGGAGTACAATGAGCAGTTCTTC
TRBV4-1	once	TRBD2	TRBJ2-2	CASSRSGTTNTGELFF	TGCGCCAGCAGCCGCTCCGGGACTACGAACACCGGGGAGCTGTTTTTT
TRBV14	NA	TRBD1	TRBJ1-1	CASSQGLSDRGLNTEAFF	TGTGCCAGCAGCCAAGGACTGTCGGACAGGGGCCTGAACACTGAAGCTTTCTTT
TRBV7-2	NA	NA	TRBJ1-2	CASSLGLSFYGYTF	TGTGCCAGCAGCTTAGGGCTCTCCTTCTATGGCTACACCTTC
TRBV2	NA	NA	TRBJ1-6	CASRGMGGQPPLHF	TGTGCCAGCAGGGGGATGGGGGGGCAACCACCCCTCCACTTT
TRBV28	NA	NA	TRBJ2-2	CASRDGGAGGTGELFF	TGTGCCAGCAGGGACGGAGGCGCGGGTGGCACCGGGGAGCTGTTTTTT
TRBV19	NA	TRBD2	TRBJ2-1	CASSIPRGTSGSGEQFF	TGTGCCAGTAGTATCCCCCGGGGGACTAGCGGGAGCGGTGAGCAGTTCTTC
TRBV7-2	NA	TRBD2	TRBJ2-7	CASSPGLAAYEQYF	TGTGCCAGCAGCCCGGGACTAGCGGCTTACGAGCAGTACTTC
TRBV27	NA	TRBD1	TRBJ1-2	CASTRQGGTHYGYTF	TGTGCCAGCACAAGACAGGGGGGCACCCACTATGGCTACACCTTC
TRBV12-3/TRBV12-4	few	NA	TRBJ1-5	CASSLMGVGPQHF	TGTGCCAGCAGTTTGATGGGCGTAGGACCCCAGCATTTT
TRBV29-1	NA	NA	TRBJ1-2	CSVSSGPDGGYTF	TGCAGCGTTTCTAGCGGTCCGGACGGTGGCTACACCTTC
TRBV5-4	NA	TRBD1	TRBJ2-7	CASSFAGGAYEQYF	TGTGCCAGCAGCTTTGCAGGGGGTGCCTACGAGCAGTACTTC
TRBV28	NA	TRBD2	TRBJ2-3	CASNLLRGGSDTQYF	TGTGCCAGCAACCTGCTCCGGGGAGGGTCAGATACGCAGTATTTT
TRBV7-3	NA	NA	TRBJ1-2	CASSLDGGGYTF	TGTGCCAGCAGCCTGGACGGAGGGGGCTACACCTTC
TRBV2	NA	TRBD1	TRBJ1-5	CASSEWSGGGQPQHF	TGTGCCAGCAGTGAATGGTCAGGGGGAGGCCAGCCCCAGCATTTT
TRBV5-6	NA	NA	TRBJ1-1	CASSLTGVSTEAFF	TGTGCCAGCAGCCTAACGGGGGTTAGCACTGAAGCTTTCTTT
TRBV4-3	NA	NA	TRBJ2-5	CASSQEGAGLGETQYF	TGCGCCAGCAGCCAAGAAGGGGCAGGGTTGGGAGAGACCCAGTACTTC
TRBV9	NA	NA	TRBJ2-3	CASNRRTRTDTQYF	TGTGCCAGCAACAGACGGACTCGCACAGATACGCAGTATTTT
TRBV5-4	NA	TRBD1	TRBJ1-1	CASSFRDRGTEAFF	TGTGCCAGCAGCTTTCGCGACAGGGGCACTGAAGCTTTCTTT
TRBV2	few	NA	TRBJ2-5	CASRPAGTQQETQYF	TGTGCCAGCAGGCCCGCCGGGACTCAACAAGAGACCCAGTACTTC
TRBV27	NA	TRBD1	TRBJ1-4	CASGSPGQSNEKLFF	TGTGCCAGCGGATCTCCGGGACAGTCTAATGAAAAACTGTTTTTT
TRBV2	NA	TRBD2	TRBJ2-3	CASGVAGAGTDTQYF	TGTGCCAGCGGGGTAGCGGGAGCGGGCACAGATACGCAGTATTTT
TRBV2	NA	NA	TRBJ1-5	CASAPEAANQPQHF	TGTGCCAGCGCGCCGGAGGCGGCGAATCAGCCCCAGCATTTT
TRBV7-9	NA	TRBD2	TRBJ2-3	CASSLMGLAGGPRDTQYF	TGTGCCAGCAGCTTAATGGGACTAGCGGGAGGGCCTCGGGATACGCAGTATTTT
TRBV28	NA	NA	TRBJ2-1	CASSLRRGRTRPLNEQFF	TGTGCCAGCAGCCTGCGCAGGGGACGGACTAGGCCTTTAAATGAGCAGTTCTTC
TRBV6-5	NA	TRBD1	TRBJ1-1	CASRGTGRSDTEAFF	TGTGCCAGCAGGGGGACAGGGCGCTCGGACACTGAAGCTTTCTTT
TRBV7-8	NA	NA	TRBJ2-7	CASSEKTESYEQYF	TGTGCCAGCAGCGAAAAGACGGAGTCCTACGAGCAGTACTTC
TRBV24-1	NA	TRBD2	TRBJ2-1	CATSDLASGSNNEQFF	TGTGCCACCAGTGATTTGGCTAGCGGGAGTAATAATGAGCAGTTCTTC
TRBV19	NA	NA	TRBJ1-1	CASSPLRENTEAFF	TGTGCCAGTAGCCCTCTGCGCGAGAACACTGAAGCTTTCTTT
TRBV7-8	NA	NA	TRBJ2-3	CASSEGGTQYF	TGTGCCAGCAGCGAGGGCGGTACGCAGTATTTT
TRBV2	few	NA	TRBJ2-3	CASQRETSTDTQYF	TGTGCCAGCCAGCGCGAAACGAGCACAGATACGCAGTATTTT
TRBV10-3	NA	TRBD1	TRBJ2-7	CAITPEGQGAYEQYF	TGTGCCATCACCCCTGAGGGACAGGGGGCCTACGAGCAGTACTTC
TRBV4-1	NA	NA	TRBJ1-5	CASSQVSNQPQHF	TGCGCCAGCAGCCAAGTCTCCAATCAGCCCCAGCATTTT
TRBV10-3	NA	NA	TRBJ1-1	CAISATGNTEAFF	TGTGCCATCAGTGCCACAGGTAACACTGAAGCTTTCTTT
TRBV19	NA	NA	TRBJ2-1	CASSIGALADEQFF	TGTGCCAGTAGTATTGGAGCCTTAGCGGATGAGCAGTTCTTC
TRBV11-2	few	TRBD2	TRBJ2-7	CASSSRTAGLAGVAYEQYF	TGTGCCAGCAGCTCCCGGACAGCGGGACTAGCGGGAGTTGCCTACGAGCAGTACTTC
TRBV5-1	NA	TRBD1	TRBJ1-1	CASRKQGAQGTEAFF	TGCGCCAGCAGGAAACAGGGGGCGCAGGGCACTGAAGCTTTCTTT
TRBV19	few	TRBD1	TRBJ1-5	CASSIDRVQPQHF	TGTGCCAGTAGTATCGACAGGGTTCAGCCCCAGCATTTT
TRBV5-8	few	TRBD2	TRBJ2-1	CASSLGLAGVYNEQFF	TGTGCCAGCAGCCTGGGACTAGCGGGAGTCTACAATGAGCAGTTCTTC
TRBV5-1	NA	TRBD1	TRBJ2-7	CASSSSTGFATYEQYF	TGCGCCAGCAGCAGCTCGACAGGGTTTGCAACCTACGAGCAGTACTTC
TRBV25-1	NA	NA	TRBJ2-3	CASSDRGLDTQYF	TGTGCCAGCAGTGATAGGGGACTGGATACGCAGTATTTT
TRBV3-1/TRBV3-2	NA	NA	TRBJ2-5	CASSHATGQETQYF	TGTGCCAGCAGCCACGCGACAGGTCAAGAGACCCAGTACTTC
TRBV28	NA	TRBD2	TRBJ2-7	CASRRTSGVYEQYF	TGTGCCAGCAGGCGGACTAGCGGGGTATACGAGCAGTACTTC
TRBV7-3	NA	NA	TRBJ1-1	CASSLSMNTEAFF	TGTGCCAGCAGCCTATCCATGAACACTGAAGCTTTCTTT
TRBV7-9	NA	NA	TRBJ2-5	CASSLDAPQETQYF	TGTGCCAGCAGCTTAGACGCGCCCCAAGAGACCCAGTACTTC
TRBV29-1	once	NA	TRBJ1-1	CSVGADRNMNTEAFF	TGCAGCGTTGGGGCCGACAGGAACATGAACACTGAAGCTTTCTTT
TRBV9	NA	NA	TRBJ2-2	CASGPFVTGELLF	TGTGCCAGCGGACCTTTCGTTACCGGGGAGCTGCTTTTT